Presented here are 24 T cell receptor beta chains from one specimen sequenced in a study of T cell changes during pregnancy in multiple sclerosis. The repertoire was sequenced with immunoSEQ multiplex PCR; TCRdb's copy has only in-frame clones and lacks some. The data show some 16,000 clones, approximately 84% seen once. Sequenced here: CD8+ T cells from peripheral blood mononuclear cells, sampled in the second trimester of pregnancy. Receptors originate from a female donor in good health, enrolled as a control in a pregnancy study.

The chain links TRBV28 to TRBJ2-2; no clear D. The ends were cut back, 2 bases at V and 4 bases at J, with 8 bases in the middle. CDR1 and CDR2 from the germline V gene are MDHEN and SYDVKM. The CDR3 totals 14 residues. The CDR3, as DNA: TGTGCCAGCAGTTTAGGGCTCACCACCGGGGAGCTGTTTTTT. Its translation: CASSLGLTTGELFF.

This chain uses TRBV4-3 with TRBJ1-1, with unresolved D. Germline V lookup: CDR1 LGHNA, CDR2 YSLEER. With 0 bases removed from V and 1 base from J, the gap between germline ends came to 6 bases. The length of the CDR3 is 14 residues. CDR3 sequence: CASSQDWRNTEAFF. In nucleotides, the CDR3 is TGCGCCAGCAGCCAAGACTGGAGGAACACTGAAGCTTTCTTT.

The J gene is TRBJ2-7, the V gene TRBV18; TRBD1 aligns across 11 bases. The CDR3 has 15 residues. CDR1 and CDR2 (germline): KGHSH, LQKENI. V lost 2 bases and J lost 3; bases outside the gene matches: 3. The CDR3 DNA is TGTGCCAGCTCACCAACCGGGACAGGGGGCTACGAGCAGTACTTC. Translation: CASSPTGTGGYEQYF. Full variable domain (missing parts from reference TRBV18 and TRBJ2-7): NAGVMQNPRHLVRRRGQEARLRCSPMKGHSHVYWYRQLPEEGLKFMVYLQKENIIDESGMPKERFSAEFPKEGPSILRIQQVVRGDSAAYFCASSPTGTGGYEQYFGPGTRLTVT.

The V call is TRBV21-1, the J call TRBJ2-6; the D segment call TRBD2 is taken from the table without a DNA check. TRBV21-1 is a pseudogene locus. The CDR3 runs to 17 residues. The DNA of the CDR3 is TGTGCCAGCAGCAAAGTAAGCGGGGCCTCTGGGGCCAACGTCCTGACTTTC. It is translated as CASSKVSGASGANVLTF.

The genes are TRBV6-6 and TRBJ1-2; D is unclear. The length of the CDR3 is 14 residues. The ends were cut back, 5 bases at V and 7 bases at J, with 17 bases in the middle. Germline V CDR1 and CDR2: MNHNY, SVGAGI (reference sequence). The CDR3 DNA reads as TGTGCCAGCAGTCCCGGGATTGAAATGTTTGGCTACACCTTC. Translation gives CASSPGIEMFGYTF.

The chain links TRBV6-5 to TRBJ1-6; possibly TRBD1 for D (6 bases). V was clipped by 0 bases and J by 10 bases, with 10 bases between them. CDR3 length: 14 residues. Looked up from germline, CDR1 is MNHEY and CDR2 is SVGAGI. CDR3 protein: CASSYSSGGSPLHF. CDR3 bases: TGTGCCAGCAGTTACTCGAGTGGGGGCTCACCCCTCCACTTT.

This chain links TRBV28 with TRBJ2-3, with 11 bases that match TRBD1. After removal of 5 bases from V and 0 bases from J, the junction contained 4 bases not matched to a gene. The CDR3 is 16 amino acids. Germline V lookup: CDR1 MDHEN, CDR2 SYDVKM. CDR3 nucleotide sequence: TGTGCCAGCAGTATGGGACAGGGGGTGAGCACAGATACGCAGTATTTT. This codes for CASSMGQGVSTDTQYF. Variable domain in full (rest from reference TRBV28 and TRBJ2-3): DVKVTQSSRYLVKRTGEKVFLECVQDMDHENMFWYRQDPGLGLRLIYFSYDVKMKEKGDIPEGYSVSREKKERFSLILESASTNQTSMYLCASSMGQGVSTDTQYFGPGTRLTVL.

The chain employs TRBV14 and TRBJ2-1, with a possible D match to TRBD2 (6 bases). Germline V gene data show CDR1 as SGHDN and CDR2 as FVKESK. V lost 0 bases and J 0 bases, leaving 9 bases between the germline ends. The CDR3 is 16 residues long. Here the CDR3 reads CASSQDPSDSYNEQFF. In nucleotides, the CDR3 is TGTGCCAGCAGCCAAGACCCTAGCGACTCCTACAATGAGCAGTTCTTC.

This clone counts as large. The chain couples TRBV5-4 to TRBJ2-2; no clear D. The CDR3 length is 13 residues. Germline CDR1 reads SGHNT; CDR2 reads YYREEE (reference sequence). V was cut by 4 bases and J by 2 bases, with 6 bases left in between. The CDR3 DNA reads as TGTGCCAGCAGCCCCTCTAACACCGGGGAGCTGTTTTTT. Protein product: CASSPSNTGELFF.

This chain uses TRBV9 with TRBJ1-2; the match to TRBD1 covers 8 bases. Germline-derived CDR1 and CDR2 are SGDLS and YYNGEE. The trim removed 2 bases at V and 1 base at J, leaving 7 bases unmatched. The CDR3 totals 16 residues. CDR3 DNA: TGTGCCAGCAGCGTTGGACAGGGTGGAGATAACTATGGCTACACCTTC. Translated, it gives CASSVGQGGDNYGYTF.

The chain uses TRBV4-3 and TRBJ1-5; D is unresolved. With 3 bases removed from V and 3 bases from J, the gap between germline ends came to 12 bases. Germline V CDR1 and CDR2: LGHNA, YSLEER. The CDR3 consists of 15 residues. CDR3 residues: CASSQTPGNNQPQHF. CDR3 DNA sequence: TGCGCCAGCAGCCAGACCCCGGGGAACAATCAGCCCCAGCATTTT.

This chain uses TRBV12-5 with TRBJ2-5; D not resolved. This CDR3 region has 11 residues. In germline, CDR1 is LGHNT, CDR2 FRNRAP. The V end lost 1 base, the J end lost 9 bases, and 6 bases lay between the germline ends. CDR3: CASGLAVAQYF. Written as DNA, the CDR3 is TGTGCTAGTGGTTTGGCGGTGGCCCAGTACTTC.

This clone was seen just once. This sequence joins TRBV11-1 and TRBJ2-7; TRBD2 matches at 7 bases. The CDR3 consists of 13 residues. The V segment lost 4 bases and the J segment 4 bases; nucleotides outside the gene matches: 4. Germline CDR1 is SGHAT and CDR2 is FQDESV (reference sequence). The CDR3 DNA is TGTGCCAGCAGCTCTCGGACTAGTTACGAGCAGTACTTC. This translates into CASSSRTSYEQYF.

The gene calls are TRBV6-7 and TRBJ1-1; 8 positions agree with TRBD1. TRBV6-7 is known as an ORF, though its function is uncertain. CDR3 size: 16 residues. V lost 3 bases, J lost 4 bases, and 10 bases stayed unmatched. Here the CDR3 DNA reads TGTGCCAGCAGTTATGGACAGGGTAGGGCTGCCACTGAAGCTTTCTTT. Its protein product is CASSYGQGRAATEAFF.

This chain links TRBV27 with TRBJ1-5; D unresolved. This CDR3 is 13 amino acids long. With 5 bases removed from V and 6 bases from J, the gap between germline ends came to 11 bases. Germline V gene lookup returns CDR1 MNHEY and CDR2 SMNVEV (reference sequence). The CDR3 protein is CASSGSERQPQHF. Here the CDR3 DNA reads TGTGCCAGCAGTGGTTCAGAGCGTCAGCCCCAGCATTTT.

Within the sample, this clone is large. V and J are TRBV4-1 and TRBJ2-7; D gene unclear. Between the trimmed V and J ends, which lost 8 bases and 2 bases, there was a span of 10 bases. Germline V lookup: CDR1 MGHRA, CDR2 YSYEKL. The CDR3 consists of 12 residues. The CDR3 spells CASESGAYEQYF. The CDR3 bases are TGCGCCAGCGAGTCAGGTGCCTACGAGCAGTACTTC.

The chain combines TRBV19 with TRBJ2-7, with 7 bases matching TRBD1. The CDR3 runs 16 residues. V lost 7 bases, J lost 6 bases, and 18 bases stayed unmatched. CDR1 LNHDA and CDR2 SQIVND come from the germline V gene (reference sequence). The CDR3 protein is CASTRGPRERPIEQYF. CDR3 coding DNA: TGTGCCAGTACTAGGGGGCCCAGGGAGAGACCTATCGAGCAGTACTTC.

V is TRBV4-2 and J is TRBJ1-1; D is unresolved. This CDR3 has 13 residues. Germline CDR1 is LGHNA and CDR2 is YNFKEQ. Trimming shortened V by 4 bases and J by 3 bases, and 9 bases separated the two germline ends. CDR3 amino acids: CASSPPGDTEAFF. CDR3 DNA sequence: TGTGCCAGCAGCCCCCCCGGGGACACTGAAGCTTTCTTT.

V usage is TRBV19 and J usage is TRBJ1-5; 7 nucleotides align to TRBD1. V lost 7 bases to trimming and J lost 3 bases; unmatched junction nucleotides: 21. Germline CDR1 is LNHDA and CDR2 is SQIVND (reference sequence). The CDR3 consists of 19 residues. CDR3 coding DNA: TGTGCCAGTACCACTAGCCCCGACCTTCGACAGGGCAACAATCAGCCCCAGCATTTT. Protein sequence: CASTTSPDLRQGNNQPQHF. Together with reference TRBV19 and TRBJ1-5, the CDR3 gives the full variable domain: DGGITQSPKYLFRKEGQNVTLSCEQNLNHDAMYWYRQDPGQGLRLIYYSQIVNDFQKGDIAEGYSVSREKKESFPLTVTSAQKNPTAFYLCASTTSPDLRQGNNQPQHFGDGTRLSIL.

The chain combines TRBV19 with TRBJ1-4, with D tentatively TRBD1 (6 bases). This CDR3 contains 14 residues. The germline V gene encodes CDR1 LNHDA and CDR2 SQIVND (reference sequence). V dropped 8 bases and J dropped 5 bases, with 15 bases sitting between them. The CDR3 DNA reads TGTGCCAGTGTTGGAACAGGGCGAAATGAAAAACTGTTTTTT. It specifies CASVGTGRNEKLFF.

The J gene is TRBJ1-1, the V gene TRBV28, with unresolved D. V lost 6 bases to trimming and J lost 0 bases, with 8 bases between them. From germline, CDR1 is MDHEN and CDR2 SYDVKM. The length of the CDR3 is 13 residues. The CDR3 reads CASSPVVNTEAFF. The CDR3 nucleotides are TGTGCCAGCAGCCCCGTCGTGAACACTGAAGCTTTCTTT.

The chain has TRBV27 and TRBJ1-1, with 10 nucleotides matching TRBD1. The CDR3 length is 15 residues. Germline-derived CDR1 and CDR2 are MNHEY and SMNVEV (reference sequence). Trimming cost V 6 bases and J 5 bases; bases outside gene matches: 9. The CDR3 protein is CASRLDRGRGTEAFF. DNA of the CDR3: TGTGCCAGCAGACTCGACAGGGGGCGAGGAACTGAAGCTTTCTTT.

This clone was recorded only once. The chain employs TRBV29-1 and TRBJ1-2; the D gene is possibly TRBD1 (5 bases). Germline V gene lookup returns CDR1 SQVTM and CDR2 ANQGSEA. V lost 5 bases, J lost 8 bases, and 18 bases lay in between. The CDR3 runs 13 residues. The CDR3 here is CSVPHQGLQGYTF. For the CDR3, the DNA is TGCAGCGTTCCTCATCAGGGTCTGCAGGGCTACACCTTC. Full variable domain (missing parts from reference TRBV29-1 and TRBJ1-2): SAVISQKPSRDICQRGTSLTIQCQVDSQVTMMFWYRQQPGQSLTLIATANQGSEATYESGFVIDKFPISRPNLTFSTLTVSNMSPEDSSIYLCSVPHQGLQGYTFGSGTRLTVV.

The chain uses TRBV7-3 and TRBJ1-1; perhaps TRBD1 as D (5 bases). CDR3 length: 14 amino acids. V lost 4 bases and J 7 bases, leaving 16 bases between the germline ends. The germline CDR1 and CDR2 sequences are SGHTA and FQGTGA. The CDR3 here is CASSSKGVGSEAFF. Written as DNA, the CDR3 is TGTGCCAGCAGCTCAAAAGGGGTCGGGAGTGAAGCTTTCTTT.